The subject of this entry is one TCR beta chain. This specimen comes from a study of blood T cell repertoires in COVID-19. Background on the study: Acute-phase and convalescent COVID-19 samples originated in the United States, Italy and Spain. The cDNA or gDNA used as material had been derived from T cells, B-cell-depleted T cells, or PBMCs.

Original processing notes: Nucleated cell number was recorded as an estimate derived from reference gene primer amplification. The repertoire was sequenced with immunoSEQ multiplex PCR; TCRdb's copy has only in-frame clones and lacks some. The V and J calls and clone size are taken from that table; D and trimming were inferred from the DNA. The sample comprises 90,000 to 130,000 clones, 85% to 90% of which are singletons, and over 3% rests with the top ten. The V and J ends lost 8 bases and 5 bases respectively, with 11 bases between them. Germline CDR1 reads SGHTA; CDR2 reads FQGNSA. This CDR3 contains 12 residues.

The chain employs TRBV7-2 and TRBJ2-3, with D uncertain. The sequence came from a woman in her 50s with acute or convalescent COVID-19. Source material: peripheral blood. The CDR3 region has the DNA TGTGCCAGCTCCTCGAGCCGAGATACGCAGTATTTT. Translating it yields CASSSSRDTQYF.